This T cell receptor (beta chain) was profiled in a study of cytomegalovirus exposure and HLA in healthy donors. About the research overall: The roughly 110 validation repertoires matched the 666 first-cohort repertoires in platform, a later analysis reported.

It was the roughly 130-subject validation cohort, separate from the roughly 700-subject first cohort, to which the donors belonged. Notes on the study in general: First-cohort TCR clusters tended to co-occur in the approximately 130 validation repertoires, a later analysis found. Whilst most TCR sequences proved rare, a subset of public TCRs occurred across many donors.

About this clone: The antigen remains undetermined.

Generated by immunoSEQ multiplex PCR, the TCRdb table keeps only in-frame clones and is missing some. Among 65,000 to 80,000 clones, approximately 94% were seen once, and the ten largest hold under 2%. The CDR3 consists of 18 residues. The chain carries TRBV21-1 and TRBJ1-3; the D call of TRBD1 is as the table states it, not checked on the DNA. TRBV21-1 is labeled a pseudogene. The receptor was isolated from a woman between 18 and 29 years old in good health and CMV-seropositive. Input material: PBMCs. The CDR3 here is CASSLQDRGRNSGNTIYF. CDR3 in DNA: TGTGCCAGCAGCTTGCAGGACAGGGGGCGAAACTCTGGAAACACCATATATTTT.